These T cell receptor beta chains were read from a single sample in a study of OX40 agonist ivuxolimab in advanced cancers. The assay was immunoSEQ multiplex PCR, and TCRdb's table has in-frame clones only and misses some. The sample records roughly 100,000 clones, roughly 88% being singletons. The sample consisted of CD4+ or CD8+ T cells sorted from blood, taken in a trial of the OX40 agonist ivuxolimab. The receptors here all came from an adult with an advanced solid tumor such as melanoma, head and neck, liver or kidney cancer. Each CDR3 is given with its conserved first and last residue. Fields, in order: D gene, J gene, CDR3 length, V gene, CDR3 protein, CDR3 DNA. A D gene is named only where the DNA matches it firmly.

>.|TRBJ2-2|15|TRBV15
CATSSRTGNTGELFF
TGTGCCACCAGCAGTCGGACGGGGAACACCGGGGAGCTGTTTTTT
>TRBD1|TRBJ2-7|14|TRBV10-2
CASNPGTGAHEQYF
TGCGCCAGCAACCCTGGGACAGGGGCCCACGAGCAGTACTTC
>.|TRBJ2-1|12|TRBV2
CASSQEGNEQFF
TGTGCCAGCAGCCAAGAGGGGAATGAGCAGTTCTTC
>TRBD2|TRBJ2-7|15|TRBV7-2
CASSLGRTSSYEQYF
TGTGCCAGCAGCCTCGGGAGGACTAGTTCCTACGAGCAGTACTTC
>.|TRBJ2-5|11|TRBV25-1
CASRGGGTQYF
TGTGCCAGCAGGGGAGGAGGGACCCAGTACTTC
>TRBD1|TRBJ2-7|16|TRBV30
CAWSLRTGAGVHEQYF
TGTGCCTGGAGTCTCCGGACAGGGGCGGGTGTCCACGAGCAGTACTTC
>TRBD1|TRBJ1-1|14|TRBV27
CASSFRGARTEAFF
TGTGCCAGCAGCTTCAGGGGGGCGAGGACTGAAGCTTTCTTT
>.|TRBJ2-5|11|TRBV7-7
CAILVEETQYF
TGTGCTATCCTTGTAGAGGAGACCCAGTACTTC
>.|TRBJ1-1|12|TRBV7-2
CASSLAQGQAFF
TGTGCCAGCAGCTTAGCGCAAGGACAAGCTTTCTTT
>.|TRBJ2-3|18|TRBV28
CASSLSPGILSSTDTQYF
TGTGCCAGCAGTTTATCACCGGGGATTTTGTCTAGCACAGATACGCAGTATTTT
>.|TRBJ2-1|13|TRBV14
CASSQVGFNEQFF
TGTGCCAGCAGCCAAGTAGGGTTCAATGAGCAGTTCTTC
>TRBD1|TRBJ2-5|14|TRBV19
CASSPGQAVETQYF
TGTGCCAGTAGCCCGGGACAGGCGGTCGAGACCCAGTACTTC
>.|TRBJ2-3|14|TRBV19
CASSLGLGTDTQYF
TGTGCCAGTAGTCTGGGACTGGGCACAGATACGCAGTATTTT